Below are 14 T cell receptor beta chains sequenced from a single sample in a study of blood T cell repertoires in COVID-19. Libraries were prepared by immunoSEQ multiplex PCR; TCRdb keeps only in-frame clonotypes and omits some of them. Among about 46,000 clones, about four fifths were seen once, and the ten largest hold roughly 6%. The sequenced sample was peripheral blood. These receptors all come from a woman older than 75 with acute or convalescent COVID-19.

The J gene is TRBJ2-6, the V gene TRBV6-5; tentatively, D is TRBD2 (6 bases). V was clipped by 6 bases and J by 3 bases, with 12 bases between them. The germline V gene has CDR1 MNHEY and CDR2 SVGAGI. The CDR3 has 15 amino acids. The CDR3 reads CASRVYGGGANVLTF. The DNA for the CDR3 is TGTGCCAGCAGAGTTTACGGGGGTGGGGCCAACGTCCTGACTTTC.

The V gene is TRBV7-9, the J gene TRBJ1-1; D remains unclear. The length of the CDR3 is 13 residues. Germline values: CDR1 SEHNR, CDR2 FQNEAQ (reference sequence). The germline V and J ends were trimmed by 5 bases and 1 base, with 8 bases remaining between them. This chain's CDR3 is CASSPPGNTEAFF. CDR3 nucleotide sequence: TGTGCCAGCAGCCCCCCAGGGAACACTGAAGCTTTCTTT.

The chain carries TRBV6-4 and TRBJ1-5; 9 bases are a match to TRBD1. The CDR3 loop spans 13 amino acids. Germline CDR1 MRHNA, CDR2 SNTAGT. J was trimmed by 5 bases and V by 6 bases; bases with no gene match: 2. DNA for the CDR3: TGTGCCAGCAGCCGGGACAGGGATCAGCCCCAGCATTTT. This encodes CASSRDRDQPQHF.

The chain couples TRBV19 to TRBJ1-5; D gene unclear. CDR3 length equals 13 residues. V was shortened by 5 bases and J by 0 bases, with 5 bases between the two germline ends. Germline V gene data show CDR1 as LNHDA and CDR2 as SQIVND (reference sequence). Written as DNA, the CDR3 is TGTGCCAGTAGTCGAGTTAGCAATCAGCCCCAGCATTTT. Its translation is CASSRVSNQPQHF.

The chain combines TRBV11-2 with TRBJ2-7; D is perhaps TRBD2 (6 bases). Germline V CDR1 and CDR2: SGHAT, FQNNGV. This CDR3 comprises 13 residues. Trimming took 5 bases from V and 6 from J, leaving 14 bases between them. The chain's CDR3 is CASSPVGGFEQYF. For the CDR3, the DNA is TGTGCCAGCAGCCCTGTCGGGGGATTCGAGCAGTACTTC.

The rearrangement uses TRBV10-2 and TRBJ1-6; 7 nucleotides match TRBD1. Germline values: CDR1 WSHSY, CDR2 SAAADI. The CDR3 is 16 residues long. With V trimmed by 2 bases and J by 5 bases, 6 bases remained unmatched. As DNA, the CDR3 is TGCGCCAGCAGTGAGGGGCGACAGGGAAATAATTCACCCCTCCACTTT. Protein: CASSEGRQGNNSPLHF.

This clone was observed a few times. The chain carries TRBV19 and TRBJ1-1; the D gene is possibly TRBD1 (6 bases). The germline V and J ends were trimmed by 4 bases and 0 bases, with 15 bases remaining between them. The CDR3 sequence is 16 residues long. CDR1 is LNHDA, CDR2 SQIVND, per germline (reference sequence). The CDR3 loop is CASSTGKKGVNTEAFF. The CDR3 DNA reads TGTGCCAGTAGTACAGGTAAAAAGGGGGTGAACACTGAAGCTTTCTTT.

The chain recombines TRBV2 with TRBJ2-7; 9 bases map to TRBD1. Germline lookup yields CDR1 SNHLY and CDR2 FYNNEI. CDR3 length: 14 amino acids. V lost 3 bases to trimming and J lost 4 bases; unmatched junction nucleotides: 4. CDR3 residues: CASSDEQGAYEQYF. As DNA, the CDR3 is TGTGCCAGCAGTGATGAACAGGGGGCTTACGAGCAGTACTTC.

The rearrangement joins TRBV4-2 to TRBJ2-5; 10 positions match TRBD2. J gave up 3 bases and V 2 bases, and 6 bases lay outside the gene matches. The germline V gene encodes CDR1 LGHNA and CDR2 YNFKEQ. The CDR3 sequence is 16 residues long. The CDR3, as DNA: TGTGCCAGCAGCCAACGCGGACTAGCGGTAAAAGAGACCCAGTACTTC. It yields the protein CASSQRGLAVKETQYF.

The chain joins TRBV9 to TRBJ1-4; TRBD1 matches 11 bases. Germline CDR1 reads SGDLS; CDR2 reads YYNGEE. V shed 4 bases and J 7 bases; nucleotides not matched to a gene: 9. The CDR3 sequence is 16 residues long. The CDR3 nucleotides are TGTGCCAGCAGCCCGCACGGGACAGGGGGAAGTGAAAAACTGTTTTTT. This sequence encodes CASSPHGTGGSEKLFF.

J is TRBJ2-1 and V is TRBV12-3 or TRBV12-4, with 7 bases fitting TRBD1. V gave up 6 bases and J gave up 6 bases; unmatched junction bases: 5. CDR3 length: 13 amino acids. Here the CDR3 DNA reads TGTGCCAGCAGCTGGGACAGACCCAATGAGCAGTTCTTC. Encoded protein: CASSWDRPNEQFF.

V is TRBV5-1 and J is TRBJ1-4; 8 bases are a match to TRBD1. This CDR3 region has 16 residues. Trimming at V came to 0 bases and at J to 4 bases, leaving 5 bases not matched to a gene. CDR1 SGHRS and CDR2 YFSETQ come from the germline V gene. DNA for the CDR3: TGCGCCAGCAGCTTGGACAGGGGGACAGATAATGAAAAACTGTTTTTT. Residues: CASSLDRGTDNEKLFF.

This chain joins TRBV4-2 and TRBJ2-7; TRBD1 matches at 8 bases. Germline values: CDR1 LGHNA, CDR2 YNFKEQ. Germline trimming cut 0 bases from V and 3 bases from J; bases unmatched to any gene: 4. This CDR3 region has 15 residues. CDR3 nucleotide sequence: TGTGCCAGCAGCCAAGACGGGACAGGAGACTACGAGCAGTACTTC. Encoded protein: CASSQDGTGDYEQYF.

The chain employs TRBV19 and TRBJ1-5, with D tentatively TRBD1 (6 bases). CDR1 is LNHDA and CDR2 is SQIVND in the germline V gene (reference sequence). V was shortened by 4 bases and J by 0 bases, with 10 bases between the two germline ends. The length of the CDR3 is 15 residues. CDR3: CASSTGTHSNQPQHF. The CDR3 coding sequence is TGTGCCAGTAGTACTGGGACACATAGCAATCAGCCCCAGCATTTT.